This note documents a single T cell receptor beta chain sequence. Its antigen specificity is not known. No per-base quality is available; no much larger clone lies one base away. This specimen comes from a study of shared clonotypes between healthy human individuals (dated by TCRdb to about 2020). For the study in its entirety: The cohort included a few men and two women between 18 and 49 years of age. For each donor, CD4 naive and CD4 memory were each given three plates, CD8 naive was given two plates, and CD8 memory was given one plate. To estimate repertoire size and how much clonotypes are shared between individuals, the study performed deep sequencing of blood TCR repertoires from a handful of healthy adults. To increase sequencing depth and limit assay-specific biases, different laboratories used diverse techniques to prepare libraries and sequence TCR repertoires. Each donor's leukapheresis produced roughly between about 0.8 and 10 billion PBMCs.

Using the deep immunoSEQ assay, TCR CDR3 regions were amplified from genomic DNA by multiplex PCR. Extracted genomic DNA from each cell subset was distributed evenly across all wells of several immunoSEQ 96-well plates, and each plate was treated as a replicate. For sorted subsets, about 200 ng genomic DNA, equal to 30,000 or so T cell genomes, was loaded into each replicate PCR. Purified libraries were quantified with a Qubit 3.0 fluorometer, sized on a Bioanalyzer 2100, and re-quantified with the KAPA Library Quantification kit. Every immunoSEQ 96-well plate was sequenced on a dedicated single-read 150-cycle Illumina NextSeq 550 flow cell. As for how the authors treated the data: Because the immunoSEQ output held only junctional sequences and lacked quality scores, the filtering could not match the filtering applied to full-length reads. To assign V/J genes and CDR3, sequences were annotated against IMGT germline references using PyIR, a Python wrapper for IgBLAST v1.9. Reads were removed for weak V/J assignments (E-value above 1e-6), missing CDR3, stop codons, out-of-frame junctions, or ambiguous translated residues. V3J clonotypes were defined as sequences sharing an identical inferred V gene, J gene, and CDR3 amino acid sequence. Percentage overlap between repertoires was calculated by dividing the number of shared unique clonotypes by the size of the smaller repertoire. Three approaches were used to assess repertoire richness: RTK rarefaction, the Chao1 estimator, and Recon v2.1 estimates of unobserved clonotypes. OLGA was used to compute generation probabilities for all TCRbeta clonotypes that the gDNA method yielded from a handful of donors. TCRdb obtained this table from immuneACCESS and retained in-frame rearrangements with V and J assigned. These tables miss some clones; where compared with another copy, unresolved V genes account for less than half of the shortfall, and the remainder is unexplained. The D gene and trimming were derived from the DNA, and the V and J assignments and clone size from that table. Present in this sample are about 2.4 million clones, 80% to 95% of which were seen just once. The top ten clonotypes cover approximately 0.36% of the sample.

Donors were healthy HIV-negative adults with no recently reported acute infections or vaccinations. Only Caucasian adults living in Nashville, Tennessee, USA were represented among the donors. CD4+ T cells were enriched through magnetic negative selection, after which naive cells were positively selected on CD45RA and the remaining negative fraction served as the memory subset. After blood collection by leukapheresis, PBMCs were isolated using Ficoll-Histopaque density gradient centrifugation and then cryopreserved in the vapor phase of liquid nitrogen. Purity and quantity of every magnetically sorted T cell population were checked by analytical flow cytometry. Genomic DNA was isolated from every sorted fraction and measured by UV absorbance on a Nanodrop 2000c. CDR1 and CDR2, per the germline V gene (reference sequence), are MNHEY and SMNVEV. From the cysteine up to the phenylalanine, the CDR3 has a length of 14 residues. The sequence is cut down to CDR3 DNA, 42 bases in frame from base 1. Germline trimming amounts to 6 bases on V and 6 bases on J, with 8 as the count of junction bases outside the gene matches.

Paper-wide results and their limitations: Sharing across a few donors was observed for approximately 5% of naive CD4, about 4% of naive CD8, over 2% of memory CD4, and around 0.4% of memory CD8 clonotypes. Only blood was sampled, and tissue TCR repertoires likely differ from those in blood. Compared with non-shared clonotypes, clonotypes shared by all four sorted-subset donors had higher generation probabilities. Rarefaction of sorted-subset datasets indicated incomplete sequencing despite the large sequencing depth. Because the study included a small number of donors, the genetic and exposure-history diversity represented was limited. Estimated clonotype richness was generally larger for naive than for memory subsets. Pairwise subsampling led to the expectation that sequencing depth would affect the degree of clonotype sharing among donors.

This sequence was found in a man between 18 and 29 years old in good health. Some clones in this sample may be carry-over from other donors' samples. Sample: naive CD4+ T cells from PBMCs. Per the publication, the cell subset or site label means: CD45RA+ positively selected. This receptor chain uses TRBV27 and TRBJ2-1, and TRBD2 aligns with 7 junction nucleotides. The sequenced DNA: TGTGCCAGCAGGGAGCAGCGGGAAGGCAATGAGCAGTTCTTC. It translates to CASREQREGNEQFF.